This T cell receptor (beta chain) is from a study of blood T cell repertoires in COVID-19. Whole-study context: Material from acute and convalescent COVID-19 was sourced from the United States, Italy and Spain. Sample material is recorded as cDNA or gDNA derived from T cells, B-cell-depleted T cells, or PBMCs.

This clone was seen ten or more times. Original processing notes: Reference gene primers were amplified, and this amplification served to estimate nucleated cell counts. Profiled with immunoSEQ multiplex PCR; TCRdb holds only in-frame clones, not every one. V, J and clone size are taken as reported in that table, and D and trimming were inferred from the DNA itself. The sample holds 100,000 to 130,000 clones; roughly 70% are singletons and the top ten take 1.5% to 2%. Germline values: CDR1 SGHTA, CDR2 FQGTGA. Unmatched junction bases numbered 11, after V lost 5 bases and J lost 5 bases. The CDR3 totals 17 residues.

The V call is TRBV7-3, the J call TRBJ2-1; TRBD2 agrees at 11 bases. The receptor was isolated from a woman aged 40 to 50 with acute or convalescent COVID-19. Sample: peripheral blood. CDR3 in DNA: TGTGCCAGCAGCGCCCGTCGTAGCGGGGGGGTAAACAATGAGCAGTTCTTC. It specifies CASSARRSGGVNNEQFF.